These 16 T cell receptor beta chains share one sample of origin, sequenced in a study of T cells in Graves' hyperthyroidism and ophthalmopathy. RNA transcripts provided the source from which TCR beta CDR3 regions were amplified. With the HTBI primer set, the TCR CDR3 went through a first round of RT-PCR. TCRdb processed the multiplex PCR reads anew with MiXCR; each CDR3 protein has one entry. The sample records about 290,000 distinct CDR3 sequences, over 12% being singletons. Sequencing used blood. The receptors originated from a woman aged 45-65 years with Graves' hyperthyroidism that later progressed to Graves' ophthalmopathy.

This clonotype was counted at least ten times. CDR3 sequence: CASSRRQGTTEAFF. In DNA form, the CDR3 reads TGTGCCAGCAGCCGTCGACAGGGTACAACTGAAGCTTTCTTT. The chain is built from TRBV11-1 and TRBJ1-1; 7 bases are a match to TRBD1. CDR3 length: 14 amino acids. Per germline, CDR1 SGHAT and CDR2 FQDESV (reference sequence). V lost 5 bases and J lost 5; bases outside the gene matches: 8.

This clonotype was detected ten times or more. The chain carries TRBV28 and TRBJ1-5; TRBD1 is a possible D gene (5 bases). Germline V gene sequence: CDR1 MDHEN, CDR2 SYDVKM. V was clipped by 4 bases and J by 4 bases, with 11 bases between them. This CDR3 has 14 amino acids. DNA for the CDR3: TGTGCCAGCAGTTGGGACGGAGTTAATCAGCCCCAGCATTTT. This sequence encodes CASSWDGVNQPQHF. Combining the CDR3 with reference TRBV28 and TRBJ1-5 gives the whole variable domain DVKVTQSSRYLVKRTGEKVFLECVQDMDHENMFWYRQDPGLGLRLIYFSYDVKMKEKGDIPEGYSVSREKKERFSLILESASTNQTSMYLCASSWDGVNQPQHFGDGTRLSIL.

This clonotype appeared many times. The chain combines TRBV9 with TRBJ1-1; D perhaps matches TRBD1 (5 bases). The germline CDR1 and CDR2 sequences are SGDLS and YYNGEE. The CDR3 extends over 13 amino acids. Trimming stripped 6 bases from V and 1 base from J, with 10 bases between. The CDR3 nucleotides read TGTGCCAGCACCTCGACAGAGAACACTGAAGCTTTCTTT. Its protein product is CASTSTENTEAFF.

This clonotype came up many times. The chain combines TRBV20-1 with TRBJ1-1; the D is unclear. Germline values: CDR1 DFQATT, CDR2 SNEGSKA (reference sequence). The CDR3 spans 14 residues. V was pared by 0 bases and J by 0 bases, with 8 bases between. The CDR3 here is CSARDDLVNTEAFF. The CDR3 DNA sequence: TGCAGTGCTAGAGACGACCTTGTGAACACTGAAGCTTTCTTT.

This clonotype appeared many times. The V and J genes are TRBV2 and TRBJ2-7; no definite D call. Germline lookup yields CDR1 SNHLY and CDR2 FYNNEI. The ends were cut back, 1 base at V and 0 bases at J, with 7 bases in the middle. This CDR3 is built from 14 residues. In nucleotides, the CDR3 is TGTGCCAGCAGTGAAGACCTCAGCTCCTACGAGCAGTACTTC. This encodes CASSEDLSSYEQYF.

At least ten counts were recorded for this clonotype. This chain links TRBV7-8 with TRBJ2-7; 8 nucleotides match TRBD1. The CDR3 is made up of 18 amino acids. The V gene's germline CDR1 is SGHVS and CDR2 FQNEAQ. Unmatched junction bases numbered 11, after V lost 1 base and J lost 0 bases. CDR3 nucleotide sequence: TGTGCCAGCAGCTTAGGTCCCCTGGGACAGGTCAGCTCCTACGAGCAGTACTTC. Translating it yields CASSLGPLGQVSSYEQYF.

In this sample, this clonotype turned up many times. V is TRBV11-2 and J is TRBJ1-6; no definite D call. Germline loops: CDR1 SGHAT, CDR2 FQNNGV. This CDR3 region has 14 residues. V gave up 1 base and J gave up 10 bases, with 11 bases separating them. CDR3 region: CASSLAWGGSPLHF. CDR3 in DNA: TGTGCCAGCAGCTTAGCTTGGGGTGGATCACCCCTCCACTTT.

This clonotype was counted ten times or more. This sequence joins TRBV11-2 and TRBJ2-1; D gene unclear. V lost 0 bases, J lost 9 bases, and 9 bases lay in between. Germline values: CDR1 SGHAT, CDR2 FQNNGV. CDR3 length equals 13 residues. The CDR3 DNA reads as TGTGCCAGCAGCTTAGATAGGCCGGGTGAGCAGTTCTTC. Protein product: CASSLDRPGEQFF.

This clonotype was found many times. The chain carries TRBV9 and TRBJ2-7; 7 bases fit TRBD2. The CDR3 extends over 17 amino acids. With V trimmed by 4 bases and J by 3 bases, 16 bases remained unmatched. Germline CDR1 SGDLS, CDR2 YYNGEE. This CDR3 reads CASSTHPGGGLSYEQYF. The CDR3 bases are TGTGCCAGCAGCACCCACCCCGGCGGGGGACTAAGCTACGAGCAGTACTTC.

The chain uses TRBV20-1 and TRBJ1-1; the D is unclear. CDR3 length: 11 amino acids. The germline V gene has CDR1 DFQATT and CDR2 SNEGSKA (reference sequence). With 2 bases removed from V and 4 bases from J, the gap between germline ends came to 5 bases. The CDR3 DNA is TGCAGTGCTAGACGAAGCACTGAAGCTTTCTTT. Its translation: CSARRSTEAFF.

This clonotype was seen only a few times. The J gene is TRBJ2-7, the V gene TRBV20-1; 9 bases are shared with TRBD1. With V trimmed by 1 base and J by 3 bases, 13 bases remained unmatched. Germline values: CDR1 DFQATT, CDR2 SNEGSKA (reference sequence). This CDR3 region has 17 residues. DNA for the CDR3: TGCAGTGCTAGAGGGCCTTCCGGGGGACAGGGCTTCTACGAGCAGTACTTC. It specifies CSARGPSGGQGFYEQYF.

This clonotype was observed a handful of times. The chain has TRBV7-6 and TRBJ2-1; D may correspond to TRBD1 or TRBD2 (5 bases each). This CDR3 region has 17 residues. CDR1 SGHVS and CDR2 FNYEAQ come from the germline V gene. The V and J ends lost 1 base and 5 bases respectively, with 18 bases between them. The DNA of the CDR3 is TGTGCCAGCAGCTTAGGACCGGGACGGTTAGAAGACAATGAGCAGTTCTTC. Its translation: CASSLGPGRLEDNEQFF. Drawing the rest from reference TRBV7-6 and TRBJ2-1, the complete variable domain is GAGVSQSPRYKVTKRGQDVALRCDPISGHVSLYWYRQALGQGPEFLTYFNYEAQQDKSGLPNDRFSAERPEGSISTLTIQRTEQRDSAMYRCASSLGPGRLEDNEQFFGPGTRLTVL.

This clonotype was seen at least ten times. The rearrangement uses TRBV7-9 and TRBJ2-7, with TRBD2 matching over 7 bases. The J segment lost 3 bases and the V segment lost 2 bases, leaving 7 bases of the junction unmatched. CDR1 is SEHNR and CDR2 is FQNEAQ in the germline V gene (reference sequence). The CDR3 extends over 15 amino acids. CDR3 amino acids: CASSLTASGLYEQYF. Written as DNA, the CDR3 is TGTGCCAGCAGCTTAACGGCTAGCGGTCTCTACGAGCAGTACTTC.

The sample holds many counts of this clonotype. The gene calls are TRBV27 and TRBJ2-7, with TRBD2 matching over 7 bases. Germline loops: CDR1 MNHEY, CDR2 SMNVEV (reference sequence). This CDR3 is built from 13 residues. The V and J ends lost 1 base and 5 bases, in that order; junction bases with no gene match: 2. CDR3 residues: CASSLFGTNEQYF. In nucleotides, the CDR3 is TGTGCCAGCAGTTTATTTGGGACTAACGAGCAGTACTTC.

This clonotype was observed many times. This chain joins TRBV7-2 and TRBJ1-1; 7 nucleotides line up with TRBD1. After removal of 8 bases from V and 0 bases from J, the junction contained 3 bases not matched to a gene. The CDR3 is 13 residues long. The germline gives CDR1 SGHTA, CDR2 FQGNSA. As DNA, the CDR3 is TGTGCCAGCGGGGGACAGTTGAACACTGAAGCTTTCTTT. This sequence encodes CASGGQLNTEAFF.

The table lists this clonotype with many counts. V usage is TRBV30 and J usage is TRBJ1-2; D is perhaps TRBD1 (5 bases). Trimming took off 8 bases at V and 4 bases at J, with 14 bases between the two ends. Germline CDR1 is GTSNPN and CDR2 is SVGIG (reference sequence). The length of the CDR3 is 12 residues. The CDR3 here is CARGTESYGYTF. CDR3 bases: TGTGCCAGAGGGACTGAATCCTATGGCTACACCTTC.